This T cell receptor (beta chain) was found in a study of memory CD4+ T cells and cytomegalovirus serostatus (dated by TCRdb to between 2018 and 2020). Broadly, across the study: The cohort included approximately 35 healthy adults from Belgium, of whom 9 were CMV seropositive and roughly 24 were CMV seronegative. CD4+ memory TCRbeta repertoires of a Belgian cohort with known cytomegalovirus serostatus were sequenced in order to replicate a published TCR-based CMV serostatus classifier. Results and caveats for the whole study, not just this receptor: The results were interpreted as suggesting that the CMV-associated TCR signature is mostly present in the CD4+ memory repertoire. On the Belgian cohort, the classifier built on the original framework reached a median bootstrapped AUC of approximately 0.94, with a 95% CI of 0.76-1.00. Only CD4+CD45RO+ memory cells were sequenced, in contrast to the original study, in which naive and memory CD4+ and CD8+ populations were covered. CMV serostatus prediction reached a median bootstrapped AUC of about 0.94 with the original framework and 0.85 to 0.91 with a US-trained random forest. Among the 150 to 200 previously reported CMV-associated TCRbeta sequences, about 71 showed up in the CD4+ memory repertoires, with each one found in between one and five individuals.

The germline V gene provides CDR1 SNHLY and CDR2 FYNNEI. V is pruned by 6 bases and J by 2 bases, leaving 2 bases of the junction without a gene match. From the cysteine up to the phenylalanine, the CDR3 has a length of 13 residues. The kept DNA is CDR3 alone, 39 bases in frame from the first base. The Quick-DNA Microprep Kit was used to extract genomic DNA from the sorted cells. Amplification of TCRbeta DNA was done with the immunoSEQ hsTCRbeta kit, following the protocol from the manufacturer. An Illumina MiSeq instrument was used to sequence the TCRbeta libraries. The authors processed their data as follows. Following removal of out-of-frame sequences, some 2,200,000 distinct TCRbeta sequences were retained, with an average of around 67,000 per individual. Two values were used to score each individual: the count of roughly 180 previously reported CMV-associated TCRbeta sequences and the total count of productive distinct TCRbeta sequences. A beta-binomial model was reimplemented in Python, and scikit-learn random forests with default parameters were trained on data from the US cohort. Classifier performance on the Belgian cohort was summarized as median AUC with percentile confidence intervals over 10,000 bootstrap iterations. The source is immuneACCESS, and TCRdb retained only in-frame sequences with V and J called. Part of the clones is not carried over; for the studies checked, unresolved V genes explain less than half of this, and the remainder is unexplained. The V and J calls and clone size come from that table; D and trimming were worked out from the DNA. Across this sample there are about 47,000 clones, with 70% to 75% seen only once. About 1.2% of the sample is taken by the ten largest.

Single viable CD3+CD4+CD8-CD45RO+ cells were sorted as memory CD4+ T cells on a FACSAria II. CMV serostatus was determined using a Roche Elecsys assay that detects serum IgG against CMV pp150, pp28, p38 and p52. Following thawing, total CD4+ T cells were enriched through positive selection using CD4 magnetic microbeads. The samples came from a different study that was designed specifically to examine the CD4+ T cell memory repertoire. Peripheral blood mononuclear cells were isolated and cryopreserved according to standard operating procedures, and serum was kept at -80 degrees C. Staining used CD3-PerCP (BW264/56), CD4-APC (RPA-T4), CD45RO-PE (UCHT1) and CD8-Pacific Orange (3B5) antibodies, with Sytox blue excluding non-viable cells. In the case of this clone: Which antigen it targets is not known. Per-base qualities were not stored, and no clone one base away is much larger. The same CDR3 can be traced to other DNA sequences in this sample.

The sample consisted of memory CD4+ T cells from blood. The receptor comes from an adult in good health and CMV-seropositive. The sequence joins TRBV2 to TRBJ2-7; TRBD1 matches 9 bases in the middle. The bases are TGTGCCAGCAGAACAGGGGGCCCCTACGAGCAGTACTTC. This translates into CASRTGGPYEQYF.